These 16 T cell receptor beta chains were all obtained from the same sample, sequenced in a study of blood T cell repertoires in COVID-19 (dated by TCRdb to 2018 to 2020). Receptor libraries were prepared by the immunoSEQ multiplex PCR assay. TCRdb's version of the immuneACCESS table is confined to in-frame rearrangements and falls short of the full clone set. An unresolved V gene accounts for under half of the shortfall where checked; the remainder is of unknown origin. The sample table holds 200,000 to 250,000 clones, of which about 85% were seen once. Just under 1% of the sample belongs to the ten largest clones. Material: peripheral blood. These receptor sequences come from a man aged 35 to 55 with acute or convalescent COVID-19.

This clone was seen once. The chain has TRBV12-3 or TRBV12-4 and TRBJ1-2; D unclear. The CDR3 loop spans 12 amino acids. V shed 5 bases and J shed 8 bases, with 12 bases lying between them. In DNA, the CDR3 is TGTGCCAGCAGTCTGCGACTTGGGGGCTACACCTTC. It translates to CASSLRLGGYTF.

The V gene is TRBV3-1 (or the pseudogene TRBV3-2), the J gene TRBJ1-6, with D uncertain. The germline V gene encodes CDR1 LGHDT and CDR2 YNNKEL (reference sequence). The CDR3 has 12 residues. V lost 4 bases and J lost 9, with 7 bases in between. The CDR3 reads CASSRDISPLHF. In DNA, the CDR3 is TGTGCCAGCAGCCGAGACATTTCACCCCTCCACTTT.

The V and J genes are TRBV5-1 and TRBJ2-2; 7 bases map to TRBD1. Germline CDR1 reads SGHRS; CDR2 reads YFSETQ. CDR3 length: 20 amino acids. After removal of 0 bases from V and 1 base from J, the junction contained 15 bases not matched to a gene. The CDR3 DNA sequence: TGCGCCAGCAGCTTGGCGTTTTATGACAGGGCGAAAAGGAACACCGGGGAGCTGTTTTTT. It is translated as CASSLAFYDRAKRNTGELFF.

This chain joins TRBV14 and TRBJ2-7; the D is unclear. The CDR3 totals 14 residues. Trimming removed 0 bases from V and 2 bases from J, with 8 bases in between. Germline CDR1 SGHDN, CDR2 FVKESK. This CDR3 reads CASSQDKTAYEQYF. The CDR3 DNA follows: TGTGCCAGCAGCCAAGATAAAACAGCCTACGAGCAGTACTTC.

The CDR3 DNA sequence: TGTGCCAGCAGTTACCGGGGACAGGGGGATGGTGGCTACACCTTC. Translating gives CASSYRGQGDGGYTF. The V call is TRBV6-5, the J call TRBJ1-2; the match to TRBD1 covers 11 bases. The CDR3 is 15 amino acids. Germline trimming cut 2 bases from V and 7 bases from J; bases unmatched to any gene: 6. Germline V gene sequence: CDR1 MNHEY, CDR2 SVGAGI.

V usage is TRBV5-1 and J usage is TRBJ1-2, with 7 bases lining up with TRBD1. Germline CDR1 and CDR2: SGHRS and YFSETQ. Trimming removed 5 bases from V and 9 bases from J; junction bases left unmatched: 10. This CDR3 is 13 amino acids long. Here the CDR3 DNA reads TGCGCCAGCAGTCTGGCAGGGACAGAGAGCTACACCTTC. Its protein is CASSLAGTESYTF.

This clone was seen a few times. The DNA of the CDR3 is TGTGCCAGCAGCCTAGGATACACTGAAGCTTTCTTT. Translation gives CASSLGYTEAFF. The chain recombines TRBV28 with TRBJ1-1; D is unresolved. CDR3 size: 12 residues. Germline CDR1 and CDR2: MDHEN and SYDVKM. V was clipped by 6 bases and J by 3 bases, with 8 bases between them. Combining the CDR3 with reference TRBV28 and TRBJ1-1 gives the whole variable domain DVKVTQSSRYLVKRTGEKVFLECVQDMDHENMFWYRQDPGLGLRLIYFSYDVKMKEKGDIPEGYSVSREKKERFSLILESASTNQTSMYLCASSLGYTEAFFGQGTRLTVV.

The chain carries TRBV5-6 and TRBJ1-5, with D possibly matching TRBD1 (5 bases). Trimming stripped 0 bases from V and 3 bases from J, with 13 bases between. CDR3 length: 16 amino acids. Germline assignment: CDR1 SGHDT and CDR2 YYEEEE. CDR3 nucleotides: TGTGCCAGCAGCTTGGGGTCCCGACAGAACAATCAGCCCCAGCATTTT. Its protein is CASSLGSRQNNQPQHF.

The chain uses TRBV18 and TRBJ2-7; 9 bases map to TRBD1. Germline CDR1 is KGHSH and CDR2 is LQKENI. Germline trimming cut 1 base from V and 2 bases from J; bases unmatched to any gene: 6. This CDR3 is built from 16 residues. The CDR3 bases are TGTGCCAGCTCACCACTGGACAGGGGATCCCCCTACGAGCAGTACTTC. Translated: CASSPLDRGSPYEQYF.

V is TRBV5-1 and J is TRBJ2-5; 12 nucleotides agree with TRBD2. Germline loops: CDR1 SGHRS, CDR2 YFSETQ. Trimming took 4 bases from V and 1 from J; bases not matched to a gene: 2. This CDR3 has 15 residues. Here the CDR3 DNA reads TGCGCCAGCAGCGAACTAGCGGGGGGCCAAGAGACCCAGTACTTC. Encoded protein: CASSELAGGQETQYF.

V usage is TRBV27 and J usage is TRBJ2-3; 10 bases are a match to TRBD2. The trim removed 2 bases at V and 1 base at J, leaving 3 bases unmatched. The germline CDR1 and CDR2 sequences are MNHEY and SMNVEV (reference sequence). The CDR3 sequence is 16 residues long. The CDR3 reads CASSLLTSGGTDTQYF. CDR3 coding DNA: TGTGCCAGCAGTTTACTTACTAGCGGGGGCACAGATACGCAGTATTTT.

The chain employs TRBV3-1 (or the pseudogene TRBV3-2) and TRBJ1-4; 9 nucleotides align to TRBD1. The length of the CDR3 is 16 residues. Germline CDR1 is LGHDT and CDR2 is YNNKEL (reference sequence). With 4 bases clipped from V and 3 bases from J, the junction kept 6 bases outside the gene matches. As DNA, the CDR3 is TGTGCCAGCAGCCTCTTGACAGGGGGGGCTAATGAAAAACTGTTTTTT. Protein sequence: CASSLLTGGANEKLFF.

This clone occurred once. V is TRBV11-2 and J is TRBJ1-4; the match to TRBD1 covers 7 bases. Germline V gives CDR1 SGHAT, CDR2 FQNNGV. The CDR3 is 15 amino acids. Germline trimming cut 5 bases from V and 0 bases from J; bases unmatched to any gene: 3. For the CDR3, the DNA is TGTGCCAGCAGCCTCGGACAGGCAACTAATGAAAAACTGTTTTTT. Protein: CASSLGQATNEKLFF.

The rearrangement joins TRBV24-1 to TRBJ2-3; TRBD2 matches 7 bases. CDR3 length: 17 residues. Unmatched junction bases numbered 7, after V lost 0 bases and J lost 2 bases. CDR1 and CDR2 from the germline V gene are KGHDR and SFDVKD. This CDR3 is CATSDLQGGGNTDTQYF. The CDR3 region has the DNA TGTGCCACCAGTGATTTGCAAGGCGGGGGAAACACAGATACGCAGTATTTT.

The chain links TRBV15 to TRBJ2-3; 9 bases are shared with TRBD2. CDR3 length: 14 residues. After removal of 4 bases from V and 7 bases from J, the junction contained 6 bases not matched to a gene. The germline gives CDR1 LNHNV, CDR2 YYDKDF (reference sequence). CDR3 sequence: CATSKLAGGNTQYF. The CDR3 coding sequence is TGTGCCACCAGCAAACTAGCGGGTGGAAATACGCAGTATTTT.

V and J are TRBV10-3 and TRBJ2-2; 9 bases fit TRBD2. Germline values: CDR1 ENHRY, CDR2 SYGVKD. The CDR3 has 18 amino acids. V trimming: 5 bases; J trimming: 2 bases; junction bases outside the gene matches: 12. CDR3 DNA sequence: TGTGCCATCAGTCGAATTAGCGGGGGCGCTATTAACACCGGGGAGCTGTTTTTT. It encodes CAISRISGGAINTGELFF.